Below, one T cell receptor beta chain is given with its context. Other nucleotide sequences in the sample specify the same CDR3. It was across several immunoSEQ plates that each subset's genomic DNA was evenly split. Method: immunoSEQ multiplex PCR; TCRdb's copy keeps in-frame clones and lacks some. In the table there are 2,500,000 or so clones, just under 95% of which are singletons. This record comes from a study of shared clonotypes between healthy human individuals. CDR1 is SGHAT, CDR2 FQNNGV, per germline. V dropped 1 base and J dropped 5 bases, with 5 bases sitting between them. This CDR3 has 12 residues.

The receptor's source is a man in his late teens or twenties in good health. Some clones in this sample may be carry-over from other donors' samples. The chain carries TRBV11-2 and TRBJ1-2; no firm D call. Sample: naive CD4+ T cells from PBMCs. Subset here: CD45RA+ positively selected. The CDR3 DNA follows: TGTGCCAGCAGCTTAGGGCCGTATGGCTACACCTTC. As protein: CASSLGPYGYTF.